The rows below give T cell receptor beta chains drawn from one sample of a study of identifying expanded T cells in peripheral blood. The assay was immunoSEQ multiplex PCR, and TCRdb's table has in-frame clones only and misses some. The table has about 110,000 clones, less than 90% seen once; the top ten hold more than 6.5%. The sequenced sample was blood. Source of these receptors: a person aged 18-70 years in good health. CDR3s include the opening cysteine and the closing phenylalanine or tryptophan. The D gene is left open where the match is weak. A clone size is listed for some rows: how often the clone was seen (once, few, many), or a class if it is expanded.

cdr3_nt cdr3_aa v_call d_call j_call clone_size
TGTGCCAGCAAATTCGGGACGAGCGAGCAGTACTTC CASKFGTSEQYF TRBV7-9 NA TRBJ2-7 few
TGTGCCAGCAGCTCTAGCGGCAGGGAGGGGTGGACCGGGGAGCTGTTTTTT CASSSSGREGWTGELFF TRBV7-9 TRBD2 TRBJ2-2 NA
TGTGCCAGTGTACCACGGGACAGAAGCAATGAGCAGTTCTTC CASVPRDRSNEQFF TRBV5-4 TRBD1 TRBJ2-1 NA
TGTGCCAGCAGCATGTACTTCACAGATACGCAGTATTTT CASSMYFTDTQYF TRBV7-6 NA TRBJ2-3 NA
TGTGCCAGCAGCTTAATAGCATCCAAGGCCTACGAGCAGTACTTC CASSLIASKAYEQYF TRBV7-2 NA TRBJ2-7 NA
TGTGCCAGCAGCGGCGGGGTTATCTCTGGAAACACCATATATTTT CASSGGVISGNTIYF TRBV11-2 NA TRBJ1-3 NA
TGTGCCAGCATGGACTTGGGGAGAAAAGGCTACGAGCAGTACTTC CASMDLGRKGYEQYF TRBV2 NA TRBJ2-7 NA
TGTGCCAGCAGCTTAGTCTTGACGCTGACAGATACGCAGTATTTT CASSLVLTLTDTQYF TRBV11-2 NA TRBJ2-3 NA
TGCGCCAGCAGCCAAGATCGGAGCGGCCGTAGCAATCAGCCCCAGCATTTT CASSQDRSGRSNQPQHF TRBV4-1 NA TRBJ1-5 NA
TGTGCCAGCAGTGAAAGACGGAGCCAGGGAAACACCATATATTTT CASSERRSQGNTIYF TRBV6-1 NA TRBJ1-3 NA
TGTGCCAGCAGCGAGCTAGGACAGGGCAATCAGCCCCAGCATTTT CASSELGQGNQPQHF TRBV7-9 TRBD1 TRBJ1-5 NA
TGTGCCAGCAGCACCGGGACTAGCGGGAGTAGGGGGACCCAGTACTTC CASSTGTSGSRGTQYF TRBV5-4 TRBD2 TRBJ2-5 NA
TGTGCCAGCACCGTGAGAAGGGGTTCCTACAATGAGCAGTTCTTC CASTVRRGSYNEQFF TRBV25-1 NA TRBJ2-1 NA
TGTGCCAGCACCTCAGGTCAGGCCGGCTACACCTTC CASTSGQAGYTF TRBV28 NA TRBJ1-2 NA
TGTGCCAGTAGTATACGACCGGGGAACGAGCAGTACTTC CASSIRPGNEQYF TRBV19 NA TRBJ2-7 NA
TGTGCCAGCTCAGCGACTAGCGGCTGGACAGATACGCAGTATTTT CASSATSGWTDTQYF TRBV18 TRBD2 TRBJ2-3 once
TGTGCCAGCAGCCGGACCGGGGAGGACACTGAAGCTTTCTTT CASSRTGEDTEAFF TRBV4-2 NA TRBJ1-1 NA
TGTGCCAGCAGCCTTGGACAGGGTCTGCAGCCCCAGCATTTT CASSLGQGLQPQHF TRBV28 TRBD1 TRBJ1-5 NA
TGTGCCAGCAGCTTAGCTAGTTTTACAGATACGCAGTATTTT CASSLASFTDTQYF TRBV11-2 NA TRBJ2-3 NA
TGTGCCAGCACGGTGTCAGGGCAATACAATGAGCAGTTCTTC CASTVSGQYNEQFF TRBV2 NA TRBJ2-1 NA
TGTGCCAGCAGCTTAGTGAAAGGGTGGGTATCCTACGAGCAGTACTTC CASSLVKGWVSYEQYF TRBV13 NA TRBJ2-7 NA
TGTGCCAGCAGTGAAATGACTGGGAGGGGGGAGACCCAGTACTTC CASSEMTGRGETQYF TRBV2 NA TRBJ2-5 NA
TGTGCCAGCCCCGAACCCCCGAACACCGGGGAGCTGTTTTTT CASPEPPNTGELFF TRBV2 NA TRBJ2-2 NA
TGTGCCAGTAGTATCTCCTACAGATTCTCTCTCAATGAGCAGTTCTTC CASSISYRFSLNEQFF TRBV19 NA TRBJ2-1 once
TGTGCCAGCAGCTTCGGTGACTCTGGAAACACCATATATTTT CASSFGDSGNTIYF TRBV11-2 NA TRBJ1-3 NA
TGTGCCAGCAAGGGACAGGTTTATGCCGGGGAGCTGTTTTTT CASKGQVYAGELFF TRBV6-6 TRBD1 TRBJ2-2 NA
TGTGCCAGCAGTGGAGGGTTGGGACAGCCCCAGCATTTT CASSGGLGQPQHF TRBV2 NA TRBJ1-5 few
TGTGCCAGCAGTTTGACGGGGGCAACTGAAGCTTTCTTT CASSLTGATEAFF TRBV27 NA TRBJ1-1 NA
TGCGCCAGCAGTGAGTTACCGGGACAGGGTCTTGCTTTCTTT CASSELPGQGLAFF TRBV10-2 TRBD1 TRBJ1-1 NA
TGCGCCAGCAGCTTGGGACACCCCAACACTGAAGCTTTCTTT CASSLGHPNTEAFF TRBV5-1 NA TRBJ1-1 NA
TGTGCCATACAGGGCGGGACAGATACGCAGTATTTT CAIQGGTDTQYF TRBV10-3 NA TRBJ2-3 NA
TGTGCCAGCAGCCCGCGAGGGCCCGACAATGAGCAGTTCTTC CASSPRGPDNEQFF TRBV7-3 NA TRBJ2-1 NA
TGTGCCAGCCTCTTCGGGACAAACTATGGCTACACCTTC CASLFGTNYGYTF TRBV2 NA TRBJ1-2 NA
TGTGCCAGCAGCCCCCGGGACAGGGGAGAGACCCAGTACTTC CASSPRDRGETQYF TRBV7-2 TRBD1 TRBJ2-5 NA
TGTGCCAGCAGCTTGGTTAGTAGGAACGAGCAGTACTTC CASSLVSRNEQYF TRBV5-4 NA TRBJ2-7 once
TGTGCCAGTAGTACCGTCCTAGCGGGAGCCGAGACGGGTTCCTACGAGCAGTACTTC CASSTVLAGAETGSYEQYF TRBV19 TRBD2 TRBJ2-7 NA
TGCAGCGAATCAGATAGCGGGACCTACAATGAGCAGTTCTTC CSESDSGTYNEQFF TRBV29-1 TRBD2 TRBJ2-1 NA
TGTGCCAGCAGCTTAAACGGGAGAGGCTACGAGCAGTACTTC CASSLNGRGYEQYF TRBV11-3 NA TRBJ2-7 NA
TGCGCCAGCAGCTTGGTTTCTTCCCAAGAGACCCAGTACTTC CASSLVSSQETQYF TRBV5-1 NA TRBJ2-5 few
TGTGCCAGCAGCAAGGGTATGGGACAGGGGGATTTT CASSKGMGQGDF TRBV21-1 NA TRBJ1-4 NA
TGTGCCAGCTCGTTCGGGACAGGGGTCGCAGATACGCAGTATTTT CASSFGTGVADTQYF TRBV18 TRBD1 TRBJ2-3 NA
TGTGCCAGCAAAACCGCAGGAGGGCCCACCGGGGAGCTGTTTTTT CASKTAGGPTGELFF TRBV5-4 NA TRBJ2-2 NA
TGCAGCGTTGATGCGGGAATGAACACCGGGGAGCTGTTTTTT CSVDAGMNTGELFF TRBV29-1 NA TRBJ2-2 NA
TGTGCCAGCATGTTCAGCGGGAGGTTCGGCGAGCAGTACTTC CASMFSGRFGEQYF TRBV6-6 TRBD2 TRBJ2-7 NA
TGTGCCAGTAGGGGACAGTCCTACGAGCAGTACTTC CASRGQSYEQYF TRBV19 TRBD1 TRBJ2-7 once
TGTGCCAGCAGTTTATACGGGAGGGCCCCCTCCTACAATGAGCAGTTCTTC CASSLYGRAPSYNEQFF TRBV28 TRBD2 TRBJ2-1 NA
TGTGCCATCAGCCAAAGACCCACTAGCGGGAACACCGGGGAGCTGTTTTTT CAISQRPTSGNTGELFF TRBV10-3 TRBD2 TRBJ2-2 NA
TGCGCCAGCAGTGTTGACGGCAATCAGCCCCAGCATTTT CASSVDGNQPQHF TRBV10-1 NA TRBJ1-5 few
TGTGCCAGCAGCTTCATAGACTCTGGGGCCAACGTCCTGACTTTC CASSFIDSGANVLTF TRBV5-5 NA TRBJ2-6 NA
TGTGCCAGTAGCATAGGGCCCTCCTACAATGAGCAGTTCTTC CASSIGPSYNEQFF TRBV19 NA TRBJ2-1 NA
TGCAGCGTAAACAGGGGGCGCGAGGATACGCAGTATTTT CSVNRGREDTQYF TRBV29-1 TRBD1 TRBJ2-3 NA